These 20 T cell receptor gamma chains came from one sample sequenced in a study of gamma-delta T cells after stem cell transplantation. TCRdb re-called the RT-PCR reads with CATT. The sample contains more than 2,000 gamma-chain clones, under 7% of which appear only once. Sequencing used gamma-delta T cells. These receptor sequences come from a human donor. It is not recorded whose cells these are; they may come from a transplant donor.

This chain joins TRGV2 and TRGJ1 or TRGJ2. The J gene was not available in TCRdb and was assigned here by matching the DNA to germline segments. There are 12 residues in the CDR3. Germline CDR1 reads EGSNGY; CDR2 reads YDSYNSKV. Losses at the gene ends were 10 bases for V and 8 bases for J; bases not matched to a gene: 14. The CDR3 sequence is CATGDCLNKKLF. In DNA, the CDR3 is TGTGCCACAGGTGACTGTCTAAATAAGAAACTCTTT.

Details on this clone: TCRdb lists the protein of a much larger clone for this DNA, which differs at residue 12, so this is likely a read error; the protein given here is translated from the DNA itself. The V gene is TRGV9, the J gene TRGJP. The CDR3 is 16 residues long. Germline CDR1 GITISATS, CDR2 ISYDGTV (reference sequence). CDR3 nucleotide sequence: TGTGCCTTGTGGGAGGACCAAGAGTTGGGCAAAACAATCAAGGTATTT. Protein: CALWEDQELGKTIKVF.

By its share, this clone is medium-sized. The chain links TRGV9 to TRGJP. The junction had 0 bases not matched to a gene; V was cut back by 3 bases and J by 10 bases. The CDR3 loop spans 13 amino acids. Germline values: CDR1 GITISATS, CDR2 ISYDGTV (reference sequence). The CDR3 nucleotides read TGTGCCTTGTGGGAGTTGGGCAAAAAAATCAAGGTATTT. Encoded protein: CALWELGKKIKVF.

In this sample, this clone turned up a few times. TCRdb's entry gives the protein of a much larger clone, which mismatches this DNA's translation at residue 3, likely from a read error; the protein reported here is translated from the DNA. The J gene is TRGJP, the V gene TRGV9. The CDR3 has 17 amino acids. Per germline, CDR1 GITISATS and CDR2 ISYDGTV (reference sequence). The CDR3 nucleotides are TGTGCCATGTGGGAAGCGAACGTGGAGTTGGGCAAAAAAATCAAGGTATTT. Its translation: CAMWEANVELGKKIKVF.

This clone occurred a few times. V usage is TRGV9 and J usage is TRGJ1 or TRGJ2. The J gene was not available in TCRdb and was assigned here by matching the DNA to germline segments. V gave up 0 bases and J gave up 5 bases; unmatched junction bases: 10. Germline V gives CDR1 GITISATS, CDR2 ISYDGTV (reference sequence). This CDR3 has 15 residues. In nucleotides, the CDR3 is TGTGCCTTGTGGGAGGTGGGAGATTGGAATTATAAGAAACTCTTT. Its translation is CALWEVGDWNYKKLF.

On this clone itself: This is likely an artifact of a read error, given a far larger clone one base away. Other DNA sequences of this sample code for an identical CDR3. The chain couples TRGV9 to TRGJ1 or TRGJ2. CDR1 GITISATS and CDR2 ISYDGTV come from the germline V gene (reference sequence). The CDR3 contains 14 residues. This CDR3 is CALWDAANYYKKLF. DNA for the CDR3: TGCGCCTTGTGGGATGCAGCGAATTATTATAAGAAACTCTTT.

The J gene is uncalled and the V gene is TRGV9. Germline CDR1 is GITISATS and CDR2 is ISYDGTV (reference sequence). The CDR3 runs 17 residues. CDR3 protein: CALWQVLQELGKKIKLF. As DNA, the CDR3 is TGTGCCTTGTGGCAGGTACTCCAAGAGTTGGGCAAAAAAATAAAGCTCTTT.

This clone was seen a handful of times. TCRdb pairs this DNA with a much larger clone's protein that differs at residue 3, likely a read error; the protein shown was translated from the DNA. The chain couples TRGV9 to TRGJP. TCRdb lists no J gene, so it was determined here by aligning the DNA to germline. CDR3 length: 17 residues. Per germline, CDR1 GITISATS and CDR2 ISYDGTV (reference sequence). For the CDR3, the DNA is TGTGCCGTGTGGGAGGTACTCAAAGAGTTGGGCAAAAAAATCAAGGTATTT. Protein: CAVWEVLKELGKKIKVF.

This clone was seen only a few times. The translation of this DNA and the TCRdb protein of a much larger clone differ at residue 7, probably owing to a read error; the protein shown here is translated from the DNA. The chain uses TRGV9 and TRGJP. The J gene, absent from TCRdb, was called here by matching the DNA to germline. CDR1 and CDR2 from the germline V gene are GITISATS and ISYDGTV (reference sequence). The CDR3 is 16 amino acids. V lost 0 bases to trimming and J lost 10 bases; unmatched junction nucleotides: 6. The CDR3 here is CALWEVVELGKKIKVF. The DNA for the CDR3 is TGTGCCTTGTGGGAGGTGGTAGAATTGGGCAAAAAAATCAAGGTATTT.

This clone was seen a handful of times. The amino acid sequence in TCRdb belongs to a much larger clone and departs from this DNA's translation at residue 13, likely a sequencing read error; the sequence shown is translated from the DNA. The sample has other DNA sequences that encode this CDR3 too. This chain uses TRGV9 with TRGJP. The J gene, left out of TCRdb, was set here by checking the DNA against germline. The CDR3 consists of 16 residues. The germline V gene has CDR1 GITISATS and CDR2 ISYDGTV (reference sequence). CDR3 loop: CALWEVRELGKKNKVF. DNA for the CDR3: TGTGCCTTGTGGGAGGTGCGAGAGTTGGGTAAAAAAAACAAGGTATTT.

This clone has ten or more counts. One base separates it from a far larger clone, so it is likely a read error. The rearrangement links TRGV9 to TRGJ1 or TRGJ2. Germline V gives CDR1 GITISATS, CDR2 ISYDGTV (reference sequence). The CDR3 extends over 12 amino acids. J gave up 11 bases and V 0 bases, and 7 bases lay outside the gene matches. The CDR3, as DNA: TGTGCCTTGTGGGAGGTGCGGGAGGAGAAACTCTTT. The encoded protein is CALWEVREEKLF.

This clone qualifies as medium-sized. The chain carries TRGV8 and TRGJP2. The V gene end was trimmed by 2 bases and the J gene end by 6 bases; junction bases not matched to a gene: 3. The germline V gene has CDR1 VENAVY and CDR2 YDSYNSRV. The CDR3 loop spans 13 amino acids. CDR3 DNA: TGTGCCACCTGGGATACTCGTGATTGGATCAAGACGTTT. It encodes CATWDTRDWIKTF.

This clone was seen a few times. CDR3 coding DNA: TGTGCCACCTGGGATGGAGGGGGAGATTATACCACTGGTTGGTTCAAGATATTT. It codes for CATWDGGGDYTTGWFKIF. The V and J genes are TRGV8 and TRGJP1. V lost 3 bases and J lost 0; bases outside the gene matches: 13. The CDR3 length is 18 residues. The germline V gene has CDR1 VENAVY and CDR2 YDSYNSRV.

This clone has just a few counts. TCRdb assigns this DNA the protein of a much larger clone, which departs from its translation at residue 6; this likely reflects a read error, and the protein shown comes from translating the DNA. This chain connects TRGV9 to TRGJ1 or TRGJ2. No J gene is reported in TCRdb; it was inferred here by comparing the DNA with germline. Germline V lookup: CDR1 GITISATS, CDR2 ISYDGTV (reference sequence). The CDR3 is made up of 12 amino acids. After removal of 3 bases from V and 11 bases from J, the junction contained 10 bases not matched to a gene. Here the CDR3 DNA reads TGTGCCTTGTGGGAGATGCGAGAGGAGAAACTCTTT. It specifies CALWEMREEKLF.

This clone came up a few times. The protein TCRdb lists belongs to a much larger clone and differs from this DNA's translation at residue 9, which points to a read error; the protein shown is made from the DNA. The chain carries TRGV9 and TRGJ1 or TRGJ2. This CDR3 has 15 residues. The J segment lost 5 bases and the V segment lost 0 bases, leaving 10 bases of the junction unmatched. The germline V gene has CDR1 GITISATS and CDR2 ISYDGTV (reference sequence). In DNA form, the CDR3 reads TGTGCCTTGTGGGAGGTGTTACATTGTCATTATAAGAAACTCTTT. It specifies CALWEVLHCHYKKLF.

This clone was observed a handful of times. A read error is possible here, since a much larger clone lies one base away. Other DNA sequences in the same sample also yield this CDR3. This chain joins TRGV9 and TRGJP. CDR1 and CDR2 (germline): GITISATS, ISYDGTV (reference sequence). This CDR3 region has 17 residues. Here the CDR3 DNA reads TGCGCCTTGTGGGACTCGGAGCAAGAGTTGGGCAAAAAAATCAAGGTATTT. Encoded protein: CALWDSEQELGKKIKVF.

Points on this clone: TCRdb's entry gives the protein of a much larger clone, which mismatches this DNA's translation at residue 14, likely from a read error; the protein reported here is translated from the DNA. Here the CDR3 reads CALWEVGLGKKIKLF. The CDR3 nucleotides read TGTGCCTTGTGGGAGGTCGGGTTGGGCAAAAAAATCAAGTTATTT. The chain links TRGV9 to TRGJP. Germline CDR1 reads GITISATS; CDR2 reads ISYDGTV (reference sequence). The length of the CDR3 is 15 residues.

This clone was seen more than once but under ten times. TCRdb's protein, taken from a much larger clone, differs from this DNA's translation at residue 8, likely owing to a read error; the protein displayed comes from the DNA. The chain is built from TRGV3 and TRGJ1 or TRGJ2. No J gene was available from TCRdb, and it was assigned here by a germline match of the DNA. The ends lost 0 bases at V and 5 bases at J; junction bases unmatched: 4. CDR3 size: 13 residues. Germline V lookup: CDR1 VTNTFY, CDR2 YDVSTARD (reference sequence). CDR3 amino acids: CATWDRYHYKKLF. CDR3 nucleotides: TGTGCCACCTGGGACAGGTATCATTATAAGAAACTCTTT.

This clone was recorded many times. It is likely a read error: a sequence one base away is far more abundant. This rearrangement joins TRGV9 to TRGJ1 or TRGJ2. Germline V gene data show CDR1 as GITISATS and CDR2 as ISYDGTV (reference sequence). The CDR3 covers 12 residues. The CDR3 region is CALWETYYRKLF. For the CDR3, the DNA is TGTGCCTTGTGGGAGACTTATTATAGGAAACTCTTT.

Judged by abundance, this clone is large. The chain carries TRGV9 and TRGJP. V shed 1 base, J shed 6 bases, and the junction held 0 bases outside the gene matches. There are 15 residues in the CDR3. Looked up from germline, CDR1 is GITISATS and CDR2 is ISYDGTV (reference sequence). The CDR3 nucleotides are TGTGCCTTGTGGGAGGTAGAGTTGGGCAAAAAAATCAAGGTATTT. As protein: CALWEVELGKKIKVF.